This TCR beta chain was recorded in a study of T cell responses to AZD1222 COVID-19 vaccine (dated by TCRdb to about 2021). Concerning the study at large: AZD1222 recipients given second doses at about 4 weeks or at about 12 weeks were pooled, since spike-specific TCR depth and breadth were not found to differ between the two schedules. TCR sequencing was performed for 230 to 250 trial participants, of whom roughly 200 were given two doses of AZD1222 and approximately 25 were given two doses of MenACWY control vaccine. Trial participants were enrolled by age into 18-55, 56-69 and 70-plus year subgroups, with 148, 28 and 57 TCR-sequenced participants respectively.

The CDR3 regions of human TCRbeta chains were analyzed by immunosequencing. The study's own analysis went as follows. Repertoire TCRs were matched against a reference library of SARS-CoV-2-specific TCRs generated with the MIRA antigen-specificity platform. Breadth meant the fraction of unique TCRs that were SARS-CoV-2-associated, whereas depth meant the fraction of total T cells that were SARS-CoV-2-associated. Each spike-specific TCR was assigned to its reactive spike region and to a CD4 or CD8 class using the MIRA data. Log10-transformed breadth and depth values were compared by one-way ANOVA with Sidak's multiple comparisons tests. This immuneACCESS table, as held by TCRdb, lists in-frame sequences with V and J called but not all clones. Of the missing ones, under half trace to an unresolved V gene in checked studies; the others have no known cause. Clone size and the V and J calls come from that table; the DNA yielded D and trimming. The sample table lists about 57,000 clones, around 86% of them with a count of one. Around 15% of the sample lies in the top ten.

What this sample's time point label stands for: baseline before first vaccination. Samples from vaccinated people were obtained from the UK trials COV001 and COV002, which included a single-blind randomized controlled phase 2/3 trial of AZD1222 (ChAdOx1 nCoV-19) in healthy adults. For TCRbeta chain sequencing, PBMC samples from trial participants were taken at day 0 and at day 28 after the second dose. The research as a whole found: Participants were mostly white British and included more females than males, and it was suggested by the authors that clonal diversity may have been underestimated. The whole spike protein was spanned by vaccine-associated CD4 TCRs, and dominant responses were seen in regions 160-218 and 743-854. Nearly half of unique spike-specific TCRs reportedly recognized epitopes outside regions mutated in the B.1.351 and B.1.1.7 variants. In the small 56-69-year group, the increase in depth fell short of significance, most likely because of low power. Because no day 14 peak-response samples were available, repertoires were characterized only after the peak T cell response. Only five or six AZD1222 recipients were SARS-CoV-2 seropositive at baseline, limiting conclusions about previously exposed vaccinees. After two AZD1222 doses, both the breadth and the depth of spike-specific TCRs were significantly higher than at day 0 and than in MenACWY recipients.

Comments on this clone: Its antigen is unknown. No base-level quality is on record; no much larger clone is a single base apart.

At the junction V is shortened by 2 bases and J by 7 bases; bases outside the gene matches: 16. The germline V gene encodes CDR1 SGHDT and CDR2 YYEEEE. Counted from cysteine to phenylalanine, this CDR3 has 17 amino acids. Here the CDR3 DNA is all that survives: 51 bases in frame from base 1. The rearrangement combines TRBV5-6 with TRBJ1-1; 8 bases in the middle match TRBD1. The TCR sequence derives from an adult in good health. Specimen: peripheral blood, collected on day 0 of AZD1222 vaccination. The CDR3 region reads CASSFGLRQGRDGEAFF. The nucleotide sequence reads as follows: TGTGCCAGCAGCTTTGGCCTACGACAGGGGAGGGATGGTGAAGCTTTCTTT.